The 23 T cell receptor beta chains in this list originate from one sample, sequenced in a study of blood T cells in healthy people across ages. Together with a sample-barcoded 5' primer, a J-beta primer mix was included in a second PCR lasting about 6 to 11 cycles. TCRdb re-called the 5' RACE reads with MiXCR, one entry per CDR3 protein. The sample records hundreds of thousands of distinct CDR3 sequences, 49% being singletons. The sample was blood. These receptors came from a woman aged 60-75 years in good health.

This clonotype was picked up a small number of times. The chain recombines TRBV20-1 with TRBJ2-5, with D perhaps being TRBD1 or TRBD2 (6 bases each). The V end lost 0 bases, the J end lost 4 bases, and 15 bases lay between the germline ends. Looked up from germline, CDR1 is DFQATT and CDR2 is SNEGSKA (reference sequence). The CDR3 sequence is 15 residues long. CDR3 amino acids: CSAREGLKGGETQYF. The CDR3 DNA is TGCAGTGCTAGAGAGGGCCTAAAGGGGGGAGAGACCCAGTACTTC.

The chain uses TRBV29-1 and TRBJ2-2, with a weak D call TRBD1 (6 bases). Trimming stripped 7 bases from V and 5 bases from J, with 14 bases between. Germline V CDR1 and CDR2: SQVTM, ANQGSEA. The CDR3 runs to 13 residues. The CDR3 sequence is CSAAGVGTGELFF. The CDR3, as DNA: TGCAGCGCAGCAGGGGTGGGGACCGGGGAGCTGTTTTTT.

This clonotype was counted between two and nine times. CDR3 amino acids: CASSQGTGPTYNEQFF. In DNA form, the CDR3 reads TGCGCCAGCAGCCAAGGGACTGGACCAACCTACAATGAGCAGTTCTTC. The chain employs TRBV4-3 and TRBJ2-1, with TRBD2 as a possible D gene (5 bases). Germline CDR1 reads LGHNA; CDR2 reads YSLEER. The germline V and J ends were trimmed by 1 base and 2 bases, with 12 bases remaining between them. The CDR3 loop spans 16 amino acids.

This chain links TRBV5-1 with TRBJ2-5; possibly TRBD1 or TRBD2 for D (5 bases each). Trimming removed 0 bases from V and 5 bases from J, with 23 bases in between. The CDR3 runs 18 residues. Germline CDR1 reads SGHRS; CDR2 reads YFSETQ. The CDR3 nucleotides read TGCGCCAGCAGCTTGGAACGGGGCCGGTGGGAAAGGTGGGAGACCCAGTACTTC. Translated: CASSLERGRWERWETQYF.

This clonotype was recorded a few times. This sequence joins TRBV7-3 and TRBJ2-1; TRBD1 matches 7 bases. CDR3 length: 17 amino acids. Germline CDR1 reads SGHTA; CDR2 reads FQGTGA. Germline trimming cut 4 bases from V and 1 base from J; bases unmatched to any gene: 10. The CDR3 spells CASSSSSGGKSYNEQFF. CDR3 bases: TGTGCCAGCAGCTCCAGTTCAGGGGGAAAGTCCTACAATGAGCAGTTCTTC. The complete variable domain, with remaining parts taken from reference TRBV7-3 and TRBJ2-1, reads GAGVSQTPSNKVTEKGKYVELRCDPISGHTALYWYRQSLGQGPEFLIYFQGTGAADDSGLPNDRFFAVRPEGSVSTLKIQRTERGDSAVYLCASSSSSGGKSYNEQFFGPGTRLTVL.

The genes are TRBV4-3 and TRBJ2-3; tentatively, D is TRBD2 (5 bases). Germline V gives CDR1 LGHNA, CDR2 YSLEER. The CDR3 totals 15 residues. Trimming took 0 bases from V and 4 from J, leaving 11 bases between them. The CDR3 sequence is CASSQEAPRADTQYF. The CDR3 DNA reads as TGCGCCAGCAGCCAAGAGGCCCCGAGGGCAGATACGCAGTATTTT.

The V and J genes are TRBV10-3 and TRBJ2-2, with 10 bases fitting TRBD1. The CDR3 is 15 amino acids. The V and J ends lost 4 bases and 3 bases, in that order; junction bases with no gene match: 2. In germline, CDR1 is ENHRY, CDR2 SYGVKD. Written as DNA, the CDR3 is TGTGCCATCAGTGGAGGGACAGGGGACACCGGGGAGCTGTTTTTT. It specifies CAISGGTGDTGELFF.

The genes are TRBV29-1 and TRBJ2-3; TRBD1 matches at 11 bases. In germline, CDR1 is SQVTM, CDR2 ANQGSEA. The CDR3 totals 15 residues. The ends lost 3 bases at V and 8 bases at J; junction bases unmatched: 10. The CDR3, as DNA: TGCAGCGTTGAGAGGACAGGGGGCGCAGGAGCTACGCAGTATTTT. It yields the protein CSVERTGGAGATQYF.

This clonotype is a singleton in its sample. The chain's CDR3 is CASSYLAGASYNEQFF. The CDR3 region has the DNA TGTGCCAGCAGCTACCTAGCGGGAGCTTCCTACAATGAGCAGTTCTTC. The chain carries TRBV7-9 and TRBJ2-1; the match to TRBD2 covers 10 bases. CDR3 length equals 16 residues. J was trimmed by 1 base and V by 4 bases; bases with no gene match: 4. Per the germline V gene, CDR1 is SEHNR and CDR2 is FQNEAQ (reference sequence).

This clonotype turned up a few times. Sequence at one end of the junction differs from germline and may be a read error. The rearrangement uses TRBV7-2 and TRBJ1-1, with D possibly TRBD1 on 5 matching bases. This CDR3 has 13 amino acids. Per the germline V gene, CDR1 is SGHTA and CDR2 is FQGNSA. DNA for the CDR3: TGTGCCAGCAGCCAGAAACGGGGGACTGAGGCTTTCTTT. Its translation is CASSQKRGTEAFF.

The gene calls are TRBV7-6 and TRBJ1-4; 8 bases map to TRBD1. The J segment lost 6 bases and the V segment lost 2 bases, leaving 8 bases of the junction unmatched. In germline, CDR1 is SGHVS, CDR2 FNYEAQ. The CDR3 is 16 residues long. As DNA, the CDR3 is TGTGCCAGCAGCTTAAGGGCCGGACAGGGAGATGAAAAACTGTTTTTT. This codes for CASSLRAGQGDEKLFF.

The V call is TRBV3-1, the J call TRBJ2-3, with 15 bases lining up with TRBD2. Germline CDR1 and CDR2: LGHDT and YNNKEL (reference sequence). The CDR3 sequence is 16 residues long. V dropped 4 bases and J dropped 5; count of bases not matched to a gene: 4. CDR3 protein: CASSLGLAGGQDTQYF. The CDR3 coding sequence is TGTGCCAGCAGCCTAGGACTAGCGGGAGGGCAAGATACGCAGTATTTT.

The genes are TRBV28 and TRBJ2-5; D is perhaps TRBD2 (6 bases). The J call may be mistaken, given a closer DNA end match to TRBJ2-7. CDR3 length equals 15 residues. Germline V CDR1 and CDR2: MDHEN, SYDVKM. This CDR3 reads CASSPWGEMIYEQYF. CDR3 coding DNA: TGTGCCAGCAGCCCGTGGGGGGAGATGATTTACGAGCAGTACTTC.

The chain carries TRBV7-8 and TRBJ2-1; D call uncertain. This CDR3 is 16 amino acids long. The germline V gene encodes CDR1 SGHVS and CDR2 FQNEAQ. Trimming stripped 5 bases from V and 8 bases from J, with 22 bases between. The CDR3 protein is CASSPGWASTIHEQFF. CDR3 bases: TGTGCCAGCAGCCCTGGTTGGGCCTCCACTATTCATGAGCAGTTCTTC.

Only one count was recorded for this clonotype. The V gene is TRBV24-1, the J gene TRBJ2-5; TRBD1 matches 10 bases. The CDR3 loop spans 15 amino acids. Per germline, CDR1 KGHDR and CDR2 SFDVKD. V gave up 2 bases and J gave up 11 bases; unmatched junction bases: 10. Written as DNA, the CDR3 is TGTGCCACCAGTGATTCCCGGGACAGGGGAGGGGAGCAGTACTTC. Amino acid sequence: CATSDSRDRGGEQYF.

The CDR3: CASSPGTESSPLHF. The CDR3 region has the DNA TGCGCCAGCAGTCCCGGGACAGAGTCTTCACCCCTCCACTTT. V is TRBV4-3 and J is TRBJ1-6; 7 positions match TRBD1. V shed 6 bases and J 9 bases; nucleotides not matched to a gene: 8. The CDR3 extends over 14 amino acids. Germline loops: CDR1 LGHNA, CDR2 YSLEER.

This clonotype was observed a few times. CDR3 DNA sequence: TGTGCCAGCAGTTTTGCTATGACAGGGCATCCCTACGAGCAGTACTTC. Translation: CASSFAMTGHPYEQYF. The chain recombines TRBV12-3 or TRBV12-4 with TRBJ2-7; 7 nucleotides align to TRBD1. The CDR3 has 16 residues. V shed 3 bases and J 2 bases; nucleotides not matched to a gene: 10.

The chain recombines TRBV4-3 with TRBJ1-1, with a possible D match to TRBD1 (5 bases). CDR3 size: 15 residues. The V end was cut by 1 base, the J end by 0 bases, with 9 bases between. CDR1 and CDR2 from the germline V gene are LGHNA and YSLEER. This CDR3 is CASSQGQLMNTEAFF. The CDR3 DNA is TGCGCCAGCAGCCAAGGACAGCTAATGAACACTGAAGCTTTCTTT.

The chain combines TRBV5-1 with TRBJ2-7, with D tentatively TRBD2 (5 bases). CDR1 and CDR2 (germline): SGHRS, YFSETQ. Between the trimmed V and J ends, which lost 5 bases and 0 bases, there was a span of 9 bases. This CDR3 contains 13 residues. CDR3 protein: CASSFEGSYEQYF. CDR3 nucleotide sequence: TGCGCCAGCAGTTTTGAGGGCTCCTACGAGCAGTACTTC.

There are a few counts of this clonotype. The rearrangement uses TRBV5-1 and TRBJ2-1; D could derive from TRBD1 or TRBD2 (5 bases each). Trimming shortened V by 1 base and J by 6 bases, and 23 bases separated the two germline ends. CDR1 is SGHRS and CDR2 is YFSETQ in the germline V gene. The CDR3 sequence is 18 residues long. The CDR3, as DNA: TGCGCCAGCAGCTTGTTTGTGCGAGGAGCTGGGGGTGTCAATGAGCAGTTCTTC. This gives the protein CASSLFVRGAGGVNEQFF.

The chain links TRBV6-2 or TRBV6-3 to TRBJ2-7, with TRBD1 as a possible D gene (6 bases). In germline, CDR1 is MNHEY, CDR2 SVGEGT. This CDR3 contains 12 residues. Trimming took off 7 bases at V and 7 bases at J, with 14 bases between the two ends. CDR3 coding DNA: TGTGCCAGCACCGACAGGTTCGGGGAGCAGTACTTC. Its translation: CASTDRFGEQYF.

V and J are TRBV12-3 or TRBV12-4 and TRBJ2-2; the D gene is possibly TRBD1 (5 bases). The V and J ends lost 5 bases and 5 bases respectively, with 9 bases between them. The CDR3 sequence is 13 residues long. The CDR3 loop reads CASSPTVTGELFF. In DNA, the CDR3 is TGTGCCAGCAGTCCGACAGTTACCGGGGAGCTGTTTTTT.

The chain is built from TRBV20-1 and TRBJ2-1, with 9 nucleotides matching TRBD2. Germline lookup yields CDR1 DFQATT and CDR2 SNEGSKA (reference sequence). This CDR3 is built from 15 residues. V lost 2 bases and J lost 4; bases outside the gene matches: 6. CDR3 DNA sequence: TGCAGTGCTAGACTAGGACTAGCGATATACAATGAGCAGTTCTTC. It specifies CSARLGLAIYNEQFF.